This T cell receptor beta chain was recovered during a study of shared clonotypes between healthy human individuals. Regarding the study as a whole: Incomplete sequencing of sorted subsets was indicated by rarefaction despite large depth. Clonotypes shared by all four sorted-subset donors had higher generation probabilities than non-shared clonotypes.

Per the germline V gene, CDR1 is KGHSH and CDR2 is LQKENI. V shed 4 bases and J 2 bases; nucleotides not matched to a gene: 12. The CDR3 runs 17 residues. Sequencing was performed with immunoSEQ multiplex PCR; in TCRdb, only in-frame clones are kept and a portion is missing. The sample lists a few million clones; approximately 94% were seen once. As regards this clone: What it recognizes is unknown.

V usage is TRBV18 and J usage is TRBJ2-3, with 7 bases identical to TRBD2. The receptor was isolated from a man younger than 35 in good health. Sequencing input: naive CD4+ T cells sorted from blood. Subset of the sample: CD45RA+ positively selected. DNA of the CDR3: TGTGCCAGCTCACTACAGCCACCGGGACTAAACACAGATACGCAGTATTTT. This encodes CASSLQPPGLNTDTQYF.